The 27 T cell receptor beta chains given below trace back to one sample, sequenced in a study of vaccination effects on CD4 cells after COVID-19. Sequencing followed a ViraFEST assay step that expanded antigen-specific CD4+ T cells with viral peptide pools. The culture ran for 10 days before CD4+ T cells were isolated. Either the BNT162b2 or mRNA-1273 vaccine was given to participants in two doses. Produced via immunoSEQ multiplex PCR; TCRdb's table is partial and in-frame only. The sample shows more than 20,000 clones, less than 85% of them seen only once. The antigens these receptors bind are not known. The starting material was CD4+ T cells from PBMCs cultured with SARS-CoV-2 spike peptides, obtained after COVID-19 vaccination. The source of these receptors is a human donor who received a COVID-19 vaccine.

This chain connects TRBV7-9 to TRBJ1-3; possibly TRBD1 for D (5 bases). The CDR3 has 16 residues. Between the trimmed V and J ends, which lost 3 bases and 0 bases, there was a span of 12 bases. CDR1 is SEHNR and CDR2 is FQNEAQ in the germline V gene (reference sequence). The CDR3 reads CASSFTAQGSGNTIYF. The CDR3 bases are TGTGCCAGCAGCTTTACTGCTCAGGGCTCTGGAAACACCATATATTTT. The full variable domain, its missing parts supplied by reference TRBV7-9 and TRBJ1-3, is DTGVSQNPRHKITKRGQNVTFRCDPISEHNRLYWYRQTLGQGPEFLTYFQNEAQLEKSRLLSDRFSAERPKGSFSTLEIQRTEQGDSAMYLCASSFTAQGSGNTIYFGEGSWLTVV.

V usage is TRBV5-6 and J usage is TRBJ1-2; no definite D call. CDR1 and CDR2 from the germline V gene are SGHDT and YYEEEE. V lost 2 bases and J 6 bases, leaving 8 bases between the germline ends. This CDR3 is built from 12 residues. DNA of the CDR3: TGTGCCAGCAGCTTCATGGTAGATGGCTACACCTTC. Protein sequence: CASSFMVDGYTF.

The rearrangement joins TRBV25-1 to TRBJ2-6; D tentatively fits TRBD1 or TRBD2 (6 bases each). The CDR3 is 14 amino acids. Germline CDR1 MGHDK, CDR2 SYGVNS. V was trimmed by 6 bases and J by 2 bases, leaving 8 bases between them. As DNA, the CDR3 is TGTGCCAGCAGAAGGGGGGCTGGGGCCAACGTCCTGACTTTC. Protein product: CASRRGAGANVLTF. Full variable domain (rest looked up from reference TRBV25-1 and TRBJ2-6): EADIYQTPRYLVIGTGKKITLECSQTMGHDKMYWYQQDPGMELHLIHYSYGVNSTEKGDLSSESTVSRIRTEHFPLTLESARPSHTSQYLCASRRGAGANVLTFGAGSRLTVL.

This clone was counted between two and nine times. The chain links TRBV2 to TRBJ1-1; D ambiguous. Trimming left V 8 bases short and J 1 base short, with 11 bases between. Germline assignment: CDR1 SNHLY and CDR2 FYNNEI. This CDR3 has 13 residues. The CDR3 spells CASGRDANTEAFF. DNA for the CDR3: TGTGCCAGCGGCCGGGATGCGAACACTGAAGCTTTCTTT. The full variable domain, with the rest looked up from reference TRBV2 and TRBJ1-1, is EPEVTQTPSHQVTQMGQEVILRCVPISNHLYFYWYRQILGQKVEFLVSFYNNEISEKSEIFDDQFSVERPDGSNFTLKIRSTKLEDSAMYFCASGRDANTEAFFGQGTRLTVV.

V gene TRBV2 combines with J gene TRBJ1-4, with TRBD1 matching 8 bases. The CDR3 has 13 residues. V was pared by 8 bases and J by 7 bases, with 6 bases of the junction left unmatched. Germline V lookup: CDR1 SNHLY, CDR2 FYNNEI. CDR3 sequence: CASGRQGSEKLFF. The CDR3, as DNA: TGTGCCAGCGGAAGACAGGGGAGTGAAAAACTGTTTTTT.

The V gene is TRBV5-1, the J gene TRBJ2-1; 8 nucleotides align to TRBD2. V lost 1 base, J lost 9 bases, and 9 bases stayed unmatched. The CDR3 contains 15 residues. Germline V gene data show CDR1 as SGHRS and CDR2 as YFSETQ. The CDR3 bases are TGCGCCAGCAGCTTGCGCAGCGGGAGTGGCGGTGAGCAGTTCTTC. This gives the protein CASSLRSGSGGEQFF.

This chain joins TRBV29-1 and TRBJ1-5; 9 bases fit TRBD1. CDR1 is SQVTM and CDR2 is ANQGSEA in the germline V gene. The CDR3 length is 14 residues. Trimming removed 7 bases from V and 3 bases from J; junction bases left unmatched: 7. CDR3 DNA sequence: TGCAGCGCCACTACAGGGGGCCCCAATCAGCCCCAGCATTTT. It yields the protein CSATTGGPNQPQHF.

The chain recombines TRBV6-5 with TRBJ2-7; 10 bases fit TRBD1. V dropped 0 bases and J dropped 2; count of bases not matched to a gene: 1. CDR1 and CDR2 (germline): MNHEY, SVGAGI. This CDR3 has 15 amino acids. The CDR3 reads CASSYSGQGAYEQYF. CDR3 nucleotides: TGTGCCAGCAGTTACTCAGGACAGGGGGCCTACGAGCAGTACTTC.

J is TRBJ2-3 and V is TRBV10-3, with 9 bases matching TRBD2. The CDR3 has 14 amino acids. Germline assignment: CDR1 ENHRY and CDR2 SYGVKD. Germline trimming cut 9 bases from V and 6 bases from J; bases unmatched to any gene: 10. CDR3 amino acids: CAIKGGGASDTQYF. In DNA form, the CDR3 reads TGTGCCATTAAGGGCGGGGGGGCGTCGGATACGCAGTATTTT.

The V gene is TRBV7-8, the J gene TRBJ1-5; perhaps TRBD1 as D (6 bases). V shed 4 bases and J shed 2 bases, with 18 bases lying between them. The CDR3 has 17 residues. Germline V lookup: CDR1 SGHVS, CDR2 FQNEAQ. The chain's CDR3 is CASSYGQGRVGNQPQHF. The CDR3 DNA reads as TGTGCCAGCAGCTACGGCCAGGGGCGTGTGGGCAATCAGCCCCAGCATTTT. Complete variable domain (other parts from reference TRBV7-8 and TRBJ1-5): GAGVSQSPRYKVAKRGQDVALRCDPISGHVSLFWYQQALGQGPEFLTYFQNEAQLDKSGLPSDRFFAERPEGSVSTLKIQRTQQEDSAVYLCASSYGQGRVGNQPQHFGDGTRLSIL.

The sample holds a few counts of this clone. The J gene is TRBJ1-2, the V gene TRBV6-5; D is ambiguous. V was cut by 3 bases and J by 5 bases, with 10 bases left in between. The V gene's germline CDR1 is MNHEY and CDR2 SVGAGI. This CDR3 contains 13 residues. CDR3 loop: CASSYNYMYGYTF. In nucleotides, the CDR3 is TGTGCCAGCAGTTATAATTATATGTATGGCTACACCTTC.

Comment on this clone: An end of the junction differs from the germline gene, which may be a read error. This rearrangement joins TRBV12-3 or TRBV12-4 to TRBJ1-2; possibly TRBD1 for D (5 bases). This CDR3 has 13 residues. The CDR3 loop is CASSLAGDYGYTF. The CDR3 DNA is TGTGCCAGCAGTTTAGCTGGGGACTACGGCTACACCTTC.

This chain uses TRBV6-1 with TRBJ1-6; TRBD1 matches at 8 bases. This CDR3 region has 17 residues. CDR1 and CDR2 from the germline V gene are MNHNS and SASEGT. With V trimmed by 6 bases and J by 0 bases, 7 bases remained unmatched. CDR3 loop: CASREQGVFSYNSPLHF. For the CDR3, the DNA is TGTGCCAGCAGGGAACAGGGGGTTTTCTCCTATAATTCACCCCTCCACTTT.

By its share, this clone is large. This chain connects TRBV29-1 to TRBJ2-1; perhaps TRBD2 as D (6 bases). This CDR3 comprises 13 residues. V was cut by 4 bases and J by 9 bases, with 16 bases left in between. Germline CDR1 is SQVTM and CDR2 is ANQGSEA. The CDR3 region is CSVAGLTGVEQFF. In DNA, the CDR3 is TGCAGCGTTGCGGGACTTACCGGGGTTGAGCAGTTCTTC.

This chain uses TRBV9 with TRBJ2-7; 8 bases are shared with TRBD2. This CDR3 contains 15 residues. The ends lost 3 bases at V and 3 bases at J; junction bases unmatched: 8. CDR1 and CDR2 from the germline V gene are SGDLS and YYNGEE. The DNA for the CDR3 is TGTGCCAGCAGCGAGGGAGCGGGAGCGAACTACGAGCAGTACTTC. The encoded protein is CASSEGAGANYEQYF.

The chain recombines TRBV5-1 with TRBJ2-3; TRBD2 agrees at 8 bases. The CDR3 sequence is 18 residues long. V was pared by 4 bases and J by 2 bases, with 15 bases of the junction left unmatched. Germline V gene lookup returns CDR1 SGHRS and CDR2 YFSETQ. The CDR3 DNA follows: TGCGCCAGCAGCATGCCCGACCCCCTAGCGGGTCCCACAGATACGCAGTATTTT. Protein product: CASSMPDPLAGPTDTQYF. Supplemented by reference TRBV5-1 and TRBJ2-3, the full variable domain reads KAGVTQTPRYLIKTRGQQVTLSCSPISGHRSVSWYQQTPGQGLQFLFEYFSETQRNKGNFPGRFSGRQFSNSRSEMNVSTLELGDSALYLCASSMPDPLAGPTDTQYFGPGTRLTVL.

This clone was detected only a few times. The rearrangement joins TRBV2 to TRBJ1-2, with TRBD1 as a possible D gene (6 bases). The germline V gene has CDR1 SNHLY and CDR2 FYNNEI. The CDR3 is 12 amino acids. V was pared by 5 bases and J by 8 bases, with 12 bases between. CDR3 coding DNA: TGTGCCAGCAGTCACAGGGTCGACGGCTACACCTTC. It is translated as CASSHRVDGYTF.

The chain links TRBV9 to TRBJ1-5; no clear D gene. The CDR3 extends over 15 amino acids. Germline V gives CDR1 SGDLS, CDR2 YYNGEE. Trimming took 0 bases from V and 0 from J, leaving 7 bases between them. The CDR3 coding sequence is TGTGCCAGCAGCGTAGATTGGGATAGCAATCAGCCCCAGCATTTT. It encodes CASSVDWDSNQPQHF. Drawing the rest from reference TRBV9 and TRBJ1-5, the complete variable domain is DSGVTQTPKHLITATGQRVTLRCSPRSGDLSVYWYQQSLDQGLQFLIQYYNGEERAKGNILERFSAQQFPDLHSELNLSSLELGDSALYFCASSVDWDSNQPQHFGDGTRLSIL.

The J gene is TRBJ2-7, the V gene TRBV19, with a weak D call TRBD1 (5 bases). Looked up from germline, CDR1 is LNHDA and CDR2 is SQIVND (reference sequence). The V gene lost 6 bases and the J gene lost 1 base, with 16 bases spanning the gap. CDR3 size: 15 residues. The CDR3 loop is CASSLSGWDSYEQYF. The CDR3 DNA is TGTGCCAGTAGCTTGTCAGGGTGGGATTCCTACGAGCAGTACTTC. Full variable domain (missing parts from reference TRBV19 and TRBJ2-7): DGGITQSPKYLFRKEGQNVTLSCEQNLNHDAMYWYRQDPGQGLRLIYYSQIVNDFQKGDIAEGYSVSREKKESFPLTVTSAQKNPTAFYLCASSLSGWDSYEQYFGPGTRLTVT.

This clone was counted a few times. This sequence joins TRBV3-1 (or the pseudogene TRBV3-2) and TRBJ2-1, with no clear D. The CDR3 loop spans 17 amino acids. Germline-derived CDR1 and CDR2 are LGHDT and YNNKEL (reference sequence). V was pared by 3 bases and J by 8 bases, with 23 bases between. CDR3 region: CASSQARSRPFDDEQFF. CDR3 in DNA: TGTGCCAGCAGCCAGGCACGATCTAGACCATTTGACGATGAGCAGTTCTTC.

This clone has only a few counts. The chain combines TRBV3-1 (or the pseudogene TRBV3-2) with TRBJ2-7; tentatively, D is TRBD2 (6 bases). This CDR3 contains 17 residues. Trimming shortened V by 3 bases and J by 4 bases, and 22 bases separated the two germline ends. The germline CDR1 and CDR2 sequences are LGHDT and YNNKEL (reference sequence). The CDR3, as DNA: TGTGCCAGCAGCCATACAACGGCCTGGGGGGAATTATACGAGCAGTACTTC. Its protein product is CASSHTTAWGELYEQYF.

This chain links TRBV10-3 with TRBJ2-7, with a possible D match to TRBD1 (6 bases). Germline V gives CDR1 ENHRY, CDR2 SYGVKD. This CDR3 region has 14 residues. The V end lost 2 bases, the J end lost 3 bases, and 11 bases lay between the germline ends. CDR3 loop: CAISEGQNFYEQYF. The CDR3 coding sequence is TGTGCCATCAGTGAGGGACAGAACTTCTACGAGCAGTACTTC.

The chain carries TRBV11-2 and TRBJ2-3, with D perhaps matching TRBD2 (5 bases). The V gene lost 5 bases and the J gene lost 6 bases, with 18 bases spanning the gap. CDR3 length equals 15 residues. The germline gives CDR1 SGHAT, CDR2 FQNNGV. This chain's CDR3 is CASSPLLVAADTQYF. The DNA for the CDR3 is TGTGCCAGCAGCCCACTACTAGTGGCGGCGGATACGCAGTATTTT.

The chain uses TRBV12-3 or TRBV12-4 and TRBJ2-1, with D unresolved. The V end lost 5 bases, the J end lost 2 bases, and 7 bases lay between the germline ends. The CDR3 extends over 13 amino acids. The CDR3 DNA is TGTGCCAGCAGTAGCGCCACCTACAATGAGCAGTTCTTC. Amino acids: CASSSATYNEQFF.

The chain joins TRBV13 to TRBJ2-1, with 11 bases aligning to TRBD1. Germline lookup yields CDR1 PRHDT and CDR2 FYEKMQ (reference sequence). The CDR3 consists of 16 residues. The V segment lost 6 bases and the J segment 7 bases; nucleotides outside the gene matches: 11. DNA for the CDR3: TGTGCCAGCAGTTCGATCCGGGACAGGGGGGAAAATGAGCAGTTCTTC. Translated, it gives CASSSIRDRGENEQFF.

This CDR3 is CASSSSRSGSSYEQYF. The CDR3 DNA sequence: TGTGCCAGCAGCTCCTCCCGCAGCGGGAGCTCCTACGAGCAGTACTTC. The rearrangement links TRBV11-1 to TRBJ2-7; 8 bases line up with TRBD2. With 4 bases clipped from V and 0 bases from J, the junction kept 8 bases outside the gene matches. Germline assignment: CDR1 SGHAT and CDR2 FQDESV (reference sequence). The CDR3 spans 16 residues. The full variable domain, with the rest looked up from reference TRBV11-1 and TRBJ2-7, is EAEVAQSPRYKITEKSQAVAFWCDPISGHATLYWYRQILGQGPELLVQFQDESVVDDSQLPKDRFSAERLKGVDSTLKIQPAELGDSAMYLCASSSSRSGSSYEQYFGPGTRLTVT.

This clone was counted a single time. The J gene is TRBJ1-5, the V gene TRBV30, with D possibly being TRBD1 (5 bases). The V end was cut by 0 bases, the J end by 5 bases, with 11 bases between. This CDR3 is built from 14 residues. Germline CDR1 is GTSNPN and CDR2 is SVGIG (reference sequence). The DNA for the CDR3 is TGTGCCTGGAGTGTACGGGGGACCGATCAGCCCCAGCATTTT. Translation gives CAWSVRGTDQPQHF.